What follows describes a single T cell receptor (beta chain). What it binds is unknown. The PCR contained 60 Vbeta and 13 Jbeta primers. TCRdb's copy holds only in-frame clones and misses some; the assay was immunoSEQ multiplex PCR. Of approximately 100,000 clones listed, more than 60% are singletons. CDR3 length: 14 amino acids. CDR1 is SNHLY and CDR2 is FYNNEI in the germline V gene. J lost 6 bases, V lost 6 bases, and 9 bases had no gene match. The entry originates in a study of cytomegalovirus exposure and HLA in healthy donors. Study information: From about 170 million T cells, an earlier analysis saw around 120 million unique TCR beta sequences. General observations from the study: V- and J-gene trimming of TCR beta was linked (in a later analysis) to a missense DCLRE1C variant. Common viral pathogens seemed, in a later analysis, to connect with several of the most significant clusters.

Unrecorded for this donor was the CMV serostatus. The chain couples TRBV2 to TRBJ2-7; the match to TRBD1 covers 9 bases. This TCR came from a human donor in good health. The specimen was PBMCs. Written as DNA, the CDR3 is TGTGCCAGCAGGGGGTGGACAGGGGACCTCGAGCAGTACTTC. This gives the protein CASRGWTGDLEQYF.